Listed below are T cell receptor beta chains from one sample, sequenced in a study of cytomegalovirus exposure and HLA in healthy donors. This table comes from immunoSEQ multiplex PCR, and its TCRdb copy is limited to in-frame clones, with some not included. The sample contains some 90,000 clones, approximately 80% of which appear only once. The sample consisted of PBMCs. Receptor source: a human donor in good health. Both conserved end residues are trimmed from each CDR3. Size is stated for part of the rows, as once, few or many counts, or as a class when the clone is expanded.

V: TRBV19; size: .; CDR3: ASSIVAAGVNQPQH
V: TRBV7-9; size: once; CDR3: ASSQGDGYT
V: TRBV12-1; size: .; CDR3: ASSPRGEQY
V: TRBV7-2; size: .; CDR3: ASSLRTSGRGNEQF
V: TRBV6-5; size: .; CDR3: ASTRTGTGYEKLF
V: TRBV9; size: once; CDR3: ASGRGQGPSWELF
V: TRBV6-1; size: .; CDR3: ASTLGQGPEQY
V: TRBV28; size: .; CDR3: ASRLAGGTDTQY
V: TRBV28; size: .; CDR3: ASSFLLYNEQF
V: TRBV29-1; size: .; CDR3: SVGTGTGEAF
V: TRBV6-1; size: .; CDR3: ASSEAGGHNEQF
V: TRBV30; size: once; CDR3: AWSPRLVRVYEQY
V: TRBV18; size: .; CDR3: ASSTDRNSPLH
V: TRBV18; size: .; CDR3: ASSLGLAETQY
V: TRBV7-7; size: .; CDR3: ASSEGNTDTQY
V: TRBV27; size: .; CDR3: ASSPLQFEKLF
V: TRBV6-1; size: medium-sized; CDR3: ASSEGLEPGELF
V: TRBV5-1; size: .; CDR3: ASSLEGSGRINGELF
V: TRBV6-1; size: .; CDR3: ASSESQNNEQF
V: TRBV5-4; size: few; CDR3: ASSLPYQPQH
V: TRBV2; size: once; CDR3: ASSNLVYNEQF